These T cell receptor beta chains were read from a single sample in a study of spatial heterogeneity in lung cancer. Via MiXCR, TCRdb re-called the 5' RACE reads, giving one row per CDR3 protein. The repertoire consists of 40,000 to 55,000 distinct CDR3 sequences, with approximately 6.3% occurring once and the leading ten covering around 43%. The sequencing used PBMCs, collected at surgery. These receptor sequences come from a female donor with early-stage non-small cell lung cancer. Each CDR3 is given with its conserved first and last residue. D genes are given only for firm matches. Expanded clones get a size class; other rows say once, few or many, or leave the size out.

cdr3_length	clone_size	d_call	j_call	v_call	cdr3_nt	cdr3_aa
14	many	-	TRBJ2-4	TRBV28	TGTGCCAGCAGTTTGAGGTCCGTTATGAACATTCAGTACTTC	CASSLRSVMNIQYF
15	many	-	TRBJ1-1	TRBV28	TGTGCCAGCAGTTTATTAGGAAAGGGGGGCACTGAAGCTTTCTTT	CASSLLGKGGTEAFF
13	few	-	TRBJ1-1	TRBV9	TGTGCCAGCAGCGTAGCTCTGAACACTGAAGCTTTCTTT	CASSVALNTEAFF
13	many	-	TRBJ1-2	TRBV24-1	TGTGCCACCAGTGATTCTTATGGTTATGGCTACACCTTC	CATSDSYGYGYTF
13	-	-	TRBJ1-1	TRBV29-1	TGCAGCGTTGTCGGTCAGAAGAACACTGAAGCTTTCTTT	CSVVGQKNTEAFF
15	many	-	TRBJ2-6	TRBV19	TGTGCCAGTAGTATTTCTAGTCCTGGGGCCAACGTCCTGACTTTC	CASSISSPGANVLTF
16	many	-	TRBJ2-1	TRBV6-2/TRBV6-3	TGTGCCAGCAGTTACAGCCTGCGGAGAACTTACAATGAGCAGTTCTTC	CASSYSLRRTYNEQFF
13	-	TRBD1	TRBJ1-2	TRBV6-5	TGTGCCAGCAGTTTGACAGGGAACTATGGCTACACCTTC	CASSLTGNYGYTF
13	-	-	TRBJ2-1	TRBV12-3/TRBV12-4	TGTGCCAGCAGTCAATGGGCAGGGGATGAGCAGTTCTTC	CASSQWAGDEQFF
13	-	-	TRBJ2-5	TRBV3-1	TGTGCCAGCAGCCAAGGGCGAAGAGAGACCCAGTACTTC	CASSQGRRETQYF
15	many	TRBD1	TRBJ1-1	TRBV14	TGTGCCAGCAGCCAAGCAAGGGGGCTCGGGGCCGAAGCTTTCTTT	CASSQARGLGAEAFF
13	few	-	TRBJ2-5	TRBV13	TGTGCCAGCAGCTTAGGCCACCAAGAGACCCAGTACTTC	CASSLGHQETQYF
15	-	-	TRBJ1-3	TRBV7-2	TGTGCCAGCAGCTTAGCCCGGAGCTCTGGAAACACCATATATTTT	CASSLARSSGNTIYF
13	few	-	TRBJ2-5	TRBV7-9	TGTGCCAGCAGCTTTGGGCAGAGGGAGACCCAGTACTTC	CASSFGQRETQYF
11	-	TRBD2	TRBJ2-5	TRBV6-6	TGTGCCGGGGGGGTGCCCAAGACCCAGTACTTC	CAGGVPKTQYF
16	few	TRBD2	TRBJ2-5	TRBV4-1	TGCGCCAGCAGCCAAGGGGTAGCGGGGGGCGGAGAGACCCAGTACTTC	CASSQGVAGGGETQYF